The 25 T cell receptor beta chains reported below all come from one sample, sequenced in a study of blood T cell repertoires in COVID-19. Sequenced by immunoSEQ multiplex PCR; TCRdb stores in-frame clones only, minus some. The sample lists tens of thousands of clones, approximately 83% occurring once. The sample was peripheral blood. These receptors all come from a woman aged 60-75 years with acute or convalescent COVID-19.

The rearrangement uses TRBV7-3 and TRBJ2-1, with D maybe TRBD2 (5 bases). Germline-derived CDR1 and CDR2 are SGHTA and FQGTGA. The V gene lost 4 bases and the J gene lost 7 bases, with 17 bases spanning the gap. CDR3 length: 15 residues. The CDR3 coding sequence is TGTGCCAGCAGCTCCGACCGAGGAGGCTTGAATGAGCAGTTCTTC. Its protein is CASSSDRGGLNEQFF.

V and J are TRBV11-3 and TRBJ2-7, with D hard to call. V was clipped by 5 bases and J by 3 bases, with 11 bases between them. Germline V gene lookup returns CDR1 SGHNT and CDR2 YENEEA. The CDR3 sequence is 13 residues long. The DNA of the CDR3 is TGTGCCAGCAGCCTCAATAGTCGCTACGAGCAGTACTTC. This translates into CASSLNSRYEQYF.

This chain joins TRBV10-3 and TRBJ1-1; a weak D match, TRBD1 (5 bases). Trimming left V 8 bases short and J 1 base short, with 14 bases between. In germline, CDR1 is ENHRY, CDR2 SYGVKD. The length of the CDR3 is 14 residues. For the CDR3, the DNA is TGTGCCATCCGTGGGGAGGGGAGGAACACTGAAGCTTTCTTT. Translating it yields CAIRGEGRNTEAFF.

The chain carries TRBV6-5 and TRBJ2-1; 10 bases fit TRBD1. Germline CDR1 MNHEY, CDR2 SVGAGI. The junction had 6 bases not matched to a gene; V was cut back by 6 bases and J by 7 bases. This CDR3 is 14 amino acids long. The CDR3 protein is CASRSDRGGNEQFF. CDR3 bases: TGTGCCAGCAGATCGGACAGGGGGGGGAATGAGCAGTTCTTC.

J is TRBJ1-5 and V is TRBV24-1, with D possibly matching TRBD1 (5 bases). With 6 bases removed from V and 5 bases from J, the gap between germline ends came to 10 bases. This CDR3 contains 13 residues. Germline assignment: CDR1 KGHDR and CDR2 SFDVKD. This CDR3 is CATSLTAYQPQHF. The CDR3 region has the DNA TGTGCCACCAGTCTGACAGCATATCAGCCCCAGCATTTT.

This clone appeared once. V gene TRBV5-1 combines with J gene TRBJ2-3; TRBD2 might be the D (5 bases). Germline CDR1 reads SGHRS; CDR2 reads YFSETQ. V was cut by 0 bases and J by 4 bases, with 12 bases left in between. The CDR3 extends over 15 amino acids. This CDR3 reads CASSLELGRPDTQYF. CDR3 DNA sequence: TGCGCCAGCAGCTTGGAACTAGGTCGCCCAGATACGCAGTATTTT. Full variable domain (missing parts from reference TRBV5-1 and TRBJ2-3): KAGVTQTPRYLIKTRGQQVTLSCSPISGHRSVSWYQQTPGQGLQFLFEYFSETQRNKGNFPGRFSGRQFSNSRSEMNVSTLELGDSALYLCASSLELGRPDTQYFGPGTRLTVL.

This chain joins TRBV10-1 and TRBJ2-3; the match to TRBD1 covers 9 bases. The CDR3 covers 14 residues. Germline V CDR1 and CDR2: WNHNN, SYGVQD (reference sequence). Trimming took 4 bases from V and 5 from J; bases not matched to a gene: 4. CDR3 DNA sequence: TGCGCCAGCAGTGGGACAGGGGTTGGAGATACGCAGTATTTT. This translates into CASSGTGVGDTQYF.

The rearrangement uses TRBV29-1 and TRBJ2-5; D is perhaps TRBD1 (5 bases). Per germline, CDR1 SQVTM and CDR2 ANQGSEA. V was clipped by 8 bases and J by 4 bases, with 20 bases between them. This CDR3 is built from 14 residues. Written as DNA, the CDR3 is TGCAGCATTTCCCAGGGTAGGGTTGGAGAGACCCAGTACTTC. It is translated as CSISQGRVGETQYF.

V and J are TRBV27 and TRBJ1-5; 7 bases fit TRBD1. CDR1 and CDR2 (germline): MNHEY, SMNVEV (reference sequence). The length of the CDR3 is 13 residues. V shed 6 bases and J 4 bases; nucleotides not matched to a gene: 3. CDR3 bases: TGTGCCAGCAGGACAGGGTTGAATCAGCCCCAGCATTTT. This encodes CASRTGLNQPQHF.

Here the CDR3 DNA reads TGTGCCAGCAGCTTAGCAGCGGGACAGGGGAACGAGCCCCAGCATTTT. It translates to CASSLAAGQGNEPQHF. The chain couples TRBV7-8 to TRBJ1-5; 10 bases map to TRBD1. The V gene's germline CDR1 is SGHVS and CDR2 FQNEAQ. The CDR3 consists of 16 residues. With V trimmed by 0 bases and J by 8 bases, 7 bases remained unmatched. The variable domain in full, completed from reference TRBV7-8 and TRBJ1-5, reads GAGVSQSPRYKVAKRGQDVALRCDPISGHVSLFWYQQALGQGPEFLTYFQNEAQLDKSGLPSDRFFAERPEGSVSTLKIQRTQQEDSAVYLCASSLAAGQGNEPQHFGDGTRLSIL.

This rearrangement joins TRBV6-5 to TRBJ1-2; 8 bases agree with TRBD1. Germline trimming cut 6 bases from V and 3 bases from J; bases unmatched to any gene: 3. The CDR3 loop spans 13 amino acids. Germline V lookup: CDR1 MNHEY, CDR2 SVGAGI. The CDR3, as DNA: TGTGCCAGCAGCAAGGACAGGGACTATGGCTACACCTTC. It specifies CASSKDRDYGYTF.

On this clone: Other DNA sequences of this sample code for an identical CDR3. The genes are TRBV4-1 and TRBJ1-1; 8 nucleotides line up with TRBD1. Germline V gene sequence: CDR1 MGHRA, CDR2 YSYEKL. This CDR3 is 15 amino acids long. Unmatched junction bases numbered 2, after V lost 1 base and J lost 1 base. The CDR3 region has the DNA TGCGCCAGCAGCCAAGGTGGACAGGGGAACACTGAAGCTTTCTTT. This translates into CASSQGGQGNTEAFF.

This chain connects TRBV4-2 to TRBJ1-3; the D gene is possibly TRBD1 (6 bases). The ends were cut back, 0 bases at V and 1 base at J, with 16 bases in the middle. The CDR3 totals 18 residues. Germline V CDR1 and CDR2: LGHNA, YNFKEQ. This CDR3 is CASSQDTRGGGSGNTIYF. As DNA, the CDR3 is TGTGCCAGCAGCCAAGATACGAGGGGGGGCGGGTCTGGAAACACCATATATTTT.

CDR3 protein: CASRKGMGYGYTF. CDR3 nucleotide sequence: TGTGCCAGCAGGAAGGGGATGGGGTATGGCTACACCTTC. This chain links TRBV2 with TRBJ1-2; TRBD1 is a possible D gene (5 bases). Trimming took 6 bases from V and 5 from J, leaving 13 bases between them. CDR3 length: 13 amino acids. In germline, CDR1 is SNHLY, CDR2 FYNNEI.

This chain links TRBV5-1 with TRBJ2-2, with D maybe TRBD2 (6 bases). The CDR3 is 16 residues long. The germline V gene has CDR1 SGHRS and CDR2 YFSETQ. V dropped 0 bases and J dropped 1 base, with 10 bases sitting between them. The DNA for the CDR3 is TGCGCCAGCAGCTTGGTTGGGAGGCTGAACACCGGGGAGCTGTTTTTT. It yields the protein CASSLVGRLNTGELFF.

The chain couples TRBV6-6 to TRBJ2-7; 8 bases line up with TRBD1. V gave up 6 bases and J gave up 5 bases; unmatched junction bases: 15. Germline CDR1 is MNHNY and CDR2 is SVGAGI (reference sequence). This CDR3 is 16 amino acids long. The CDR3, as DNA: TGTGCCAGCAGGTACGGTCGACAGGGGAGGTACGACGAGCAGTACTTC. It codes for CASRYGRQGRYDEQYF.

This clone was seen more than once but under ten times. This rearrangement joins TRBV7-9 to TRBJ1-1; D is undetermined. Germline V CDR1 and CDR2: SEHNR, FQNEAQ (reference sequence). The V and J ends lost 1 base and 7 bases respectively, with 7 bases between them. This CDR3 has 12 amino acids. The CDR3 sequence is CASSLGPDEAFF. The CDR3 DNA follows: TGTGCCAGCAGCTTAGGCCCAGATGAAGCTTTCTTT.

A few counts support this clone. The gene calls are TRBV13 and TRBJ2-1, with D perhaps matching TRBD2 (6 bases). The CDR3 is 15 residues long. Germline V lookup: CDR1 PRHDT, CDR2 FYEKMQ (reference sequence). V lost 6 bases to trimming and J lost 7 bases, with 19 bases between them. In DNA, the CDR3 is TGTGCCAGCAGTCAGGGACTGACAAGTTTTAATGAGCAGTTCTTC. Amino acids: CASSQGLTSFNEQFF.

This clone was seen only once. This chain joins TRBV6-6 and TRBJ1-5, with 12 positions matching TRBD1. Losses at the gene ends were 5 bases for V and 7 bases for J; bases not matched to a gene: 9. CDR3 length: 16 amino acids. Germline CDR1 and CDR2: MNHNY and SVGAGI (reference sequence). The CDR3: CASSRKGTGGDQPQHF. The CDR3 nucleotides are TGTGCCAGCAGTCGCAAGGGGACAGGGGGCGACCAGCCCCAGCATTTT.

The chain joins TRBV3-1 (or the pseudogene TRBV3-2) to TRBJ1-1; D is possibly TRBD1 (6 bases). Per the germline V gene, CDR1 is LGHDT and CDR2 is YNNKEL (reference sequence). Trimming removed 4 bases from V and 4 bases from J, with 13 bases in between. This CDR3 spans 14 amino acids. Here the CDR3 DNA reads TGTGCCAGCAGCCCTCCGAGGGGGGGCACTGAAGCTTTCTTT. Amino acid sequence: CASSPPRGGTEAFF.

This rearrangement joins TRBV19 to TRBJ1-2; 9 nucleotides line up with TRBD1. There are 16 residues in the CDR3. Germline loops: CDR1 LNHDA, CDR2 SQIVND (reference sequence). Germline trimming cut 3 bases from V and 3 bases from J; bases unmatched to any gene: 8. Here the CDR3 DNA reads TGTGCCAGTAGTATCAGGACAGGGGTTCGGGACTATGGCTACACCTTC. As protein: CASSIRTGVRDYGYTF.

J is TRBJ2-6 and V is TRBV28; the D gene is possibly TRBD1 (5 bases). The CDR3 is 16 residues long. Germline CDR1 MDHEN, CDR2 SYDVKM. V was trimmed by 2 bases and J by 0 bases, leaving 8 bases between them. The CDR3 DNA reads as TGTGCCAGCAGTTTAAGGGGCGGCTCTGGGGCCAACGTCCTGACTTTC. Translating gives CASSLRGGSGANVLTF.

The chain's CDR3 is CASSKEAGRQGRDGYGYTF. The DNA of the CDR3 is TGTGCCAGCAGCAAAGAGGCGGGGAGACAGGGGCGGGACGGCTATGGCTACACCTTC. The V gene is TRBV21-1, the J gene TRBJ1-2; whether TRBD1, the table's D call, matches the DNA was not checked. TRBV21-1 is tagged as a pseudogene. The CDR3 is 19 residues long.

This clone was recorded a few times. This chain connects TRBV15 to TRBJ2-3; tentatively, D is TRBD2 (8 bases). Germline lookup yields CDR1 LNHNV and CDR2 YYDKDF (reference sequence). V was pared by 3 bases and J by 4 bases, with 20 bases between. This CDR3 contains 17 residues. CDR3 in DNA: TGTGCCACCAGCAGCATGGTCGGGAGGGGGCGTGCAGATACGCAGTATTTT. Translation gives CATSSMVGRGRADTQYF.

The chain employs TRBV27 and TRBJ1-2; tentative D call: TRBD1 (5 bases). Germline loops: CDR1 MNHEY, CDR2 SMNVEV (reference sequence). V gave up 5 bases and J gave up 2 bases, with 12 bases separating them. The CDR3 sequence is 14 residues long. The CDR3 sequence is CASSRGTSNYGYTF. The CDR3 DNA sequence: TGTGCCAGCAGTCGGGGGACGTCAAACTATGGCTACACCTTC.